This TCR beta chain appears in the sequencing data of a study of T cell repertoires in cytomegalovirus infection. Study summary: Public TCR beta signatures provided an indication of both CMV infection and a matching HLA type.

CDR3 length equals 15 residues. CDR1 and CDR2 (germline): ENHRY, SYGVKD. The study's findings and limits: People with CMV and the relevant HLA were identified by cumulative public TCR beta family frequency. There were HLA-C-restricted CMV-specific TCR beta clonotypes dominating the ex vivo response.

Comments on this clonotype: The antigen remains unidentified. Relative to the germline gene, one junction end is altered; a read error may explain this.

TCRdb redid the calling of the reads with MiXCR, one entry per CDR3 protein. The table records around 450,000 distinct CDR3 sequences, approximately 31% of them present only once. The sequence came from a human donor in good health (CMV status not recorded). Some clones in this sample may be carry-over from other donors' samples. The genes are TRBV10-3 and TRBJ1-2, with D possibly matching TRBD1 (5 bases). Source material: PBMCs. The CDR3 protein is CAITPTSGGAIGSTF. Written as DNA, the CDR3 is TGTGCCATCACTCCTACTTCGGGGGGTGCAATTGGCTCCACCTTC.